These 29 T cell receptor beta chains share one sample of origin, sequenced in a study of spatial heterogeneity in lung cancer. Described time point: blood at routine non-recurrence follow-up after resection. Whole RNA came from tumor, nontumor lung or frozen PBMC and was sequenced without being sorted. TCRdb re-analysed the 5' RACE reads in MiXCR, keeping a single row per CDR3 protein. The sample lists some 120,000 distinct CDR3 sequences; over 9% were seen once. This specimen was PBMCs, taken at follow-up. The source is a male donor with early-stage non-small cell lung cancer.

This clonotype was detected a few times. The chain uses TRBV27 and TRBJ2-7; 7 bases fit TRBD1. V lost 5 bases to trimming and J lost 6 bases; unmatched junction nucleotides: 4. The germline gives CDR1 MNHEY, CDR2 SMNVEV (reference sequence). The CDR3 sequence is 12 residues long. The CDR3 DNA reads as TGTGCCAGCAGTCTCGACAGGGTCGAGCAGTACTTC. Protein product: CASSLDRVEQYF.

The chain recombines TRBV6-6 with TRBJ2-6; possible D gene TRBD1, 5 bases. The germline gives CDR1 MNHNY, CDR2 SVGAGI (reference sequence). The CDR3 is made up of 15 amino acids. The ends were cut back, 6 bases at V and 0 bases at J, with 9 bases in the middle. In DNA form, the CDR3 reads TGTGCCAGCAGCGACAGATCCTCTGGGGCCAACGTCCTGACTTTC. It translates to CASSDRSSGANVLTF.

This clonotype came up a few times. The J gene is TRBJ2-5, the V gene TRBV11-1; TRBD2 is a possible D gene (5 bases). This CDR3 region has 14 residues. The germline V gene has CDR1 SGHAT and CDR2 FQDESV (reference sequence). Trimming removed 5 bases from V and 1 base from J, with 11 bases in between. The CDR3 DNA follows: TGTGCCAGCAGCCCAGCGGCGGTCCAAGAGACCCAGTACTTC. Its protein product is CASSPAAVQETQYF. The variable domain in full, with the rest retrieved from reference TRBV11-1 and TRBJ2-5, is EAEVAQSPRYKITEKSQAVAFWCDPISGHATLYWYRQILGQGPELLVQFQDESVVDDSQLPKDRFSAERLKGVDSTLKIQPAELGDSAMYLCASSPAAVQETQYFGPGTRLLVL.

The chain has TRBV6-5 and TRBJ2-7, with 7 bases fitting TRBD2. V was pared by 8 bases and J by 7 bases, with 17 bases of the junction left unmatched. CDR1 and CDR2 (germline): MNHEY, SVGAGI. This CDR3 has 15 residues. The CDR3 sequence: CASFRAGPELGEQYF. The CDR3 coding sequence is TGTGCCAGCTTCAGAGCGGGGCCAGAGCTGGGAGAGCAGTACTTC.

This clonotype has more than one count but fewer than ten. The rearrangement uses TRBV9 and TRBJ2-7; D may be TRBD1 (6 bases). The CDR3 runs to 15 residues. The V gene lost 0 bases and the J gene lost 4 bases, with 14 bases spanning the gap. From germline, CDR1 is SGDLS and CDR2 YYNGEE. The CDR3 DNA is TGTGCCAGCAGCGTAGCAACAGGGTCACAATACGAGCAGTACTTC. This sequence encodes CASSVATGSQYEQYF.

The gene calls are TRBV19 and TRBJ2-5; 7 bases are shared with TRBD1. With V trimmed by 5 bases and J by 2 bases, 5 bases remained unmatched. CDR1 and CDR2 from the germline V gene are LNHDA and SQIVND (reference sequence). This CDR3 is built from 14 residues. The CDR3 sequence: CASSSRQGQETQYF. CDR3 nucleotide sequence: TGTGCCAGTAGTTCCCGACAGGGACAAGAGACCCAGTACTTC. Full variable domain (rest looked up from reference TRBV19 and TRBJ2-5): DGGITQSPKYLFRKEGQNVTLSCEQNLNHDAMYWYRQDPGQGLRLIYYSQIVNDFQKGDIAEGYSVSREKKESFPLTVTSAQKNPTAFYLCASSSRQGQETQYFGPGTRLLVL.

This clonotype was recorded many times. The chain links TRBV7-8 to TRBJ1-1; no definite D call. Germline CDR1 and CDR2: SGHVS and FQNEAQ. Trimming took off 1 base at V and 1 base at J, with 7 bases between the two ends. The CDR3 extends over 14 amino acids. The CDR3 here is CASSLGNRNTEAFF. In nucleotides, the CDR3 is TGTGCCAGCAGCTTAGGTAACAGGAACACTGAAGCTTTCTTT. Complete variable domain (other parts from reference TRBV7-8 and TRBJ1-1): GAGVSQSPRYKVAKRGQDVALRCDPISGHVSLFWYQQALGQGPEFLTYFQNEAQLDKSGLPSDRFFAERPEGSVSTLKIQRTQQEDSAVYLCASSLGNRNTEAFFGQGTRLTVV.

This clonotype was counted at least ten times. CDR3 DNA sequence: TGCAGTGCTAGATATGAAGGGGGAGACGCTGAAGCTTTCTTT. Protein sequence: CSARYEGGDAEAFF. V usage is TRBV20-1 and J usage is TRBJ1-1; D perhaps matches TRBD1 (6 bases). The CDR3 has 14 residues. V was shortened by 2 bases and J by 6 bases, with 16 bases between the two germline ends. Germline-derived CDR1 and CDR2 are DFQATT and SNEGSKA (reference sequence).

This clonotype has a handful of counts. The chain employs TRBV19 and TRBJ1-5, with D maybe TRBD1 (5 bases). Trimming removed 9 bases from V and 1 base from J, with 19 bases in between. Per germline, CDR1 LNHDA and CDR2 SQIVND (reference sequence). CDR3 length: 16 amino acids. The CDR3 sequence: CASPARGRVSNQPQHF. CDR3 in DNA: TGTGCCAGCCCGGCTCGGGGCAGGGTGAGCAATCAGCCCCAGCATTTT.

The chain links TRBV20-1 to TRBJ1-4; D remains ambiguous. Trimming stripped 7 bases from V and 7 bases from J, with 13 bases between. Germline V gene data show CDR1 as DFQATT and CDR2 as SNEGSKA (reference sequence). CDR3 length: 12 amino acids. As DNA, the CDR3 is TGCAGTGTCCCGAGGCAAGGTGAAAAACTGTTTTTT. Amino acid sequence: CSVPRQGEKLFF.

The CDR3 DNA reads as TGTGCCAGCAGCCGAGCGGGCCGGGAAAGGACTGAAGCTTTCTTT. Residues: CASSRAGRERTEAFF. The V gene is TRBV7-2, the J gene TRBJ1-1; D call uncertain. The length of the CDR3 is 15 residues. Trimming took off 5 bases at V and 5 bases at J, with 18 bases between the two ends. Germline values: CDR1 SGHTA, CDR2 FQGNSA.

This clonotype was found a few times. This chain connects TRBV23-1 to TRBJ2-1; either TRBD1 or TRBD2 may fit D (5 bases each). TRBV23-1 is an open reading frame whose function is uncertain. Trimming took 4 bases from V and 4 from J, leaving 11 bases between them. This CDR3 contains 14 residues. This CDR3 reads CASSPRDGYNEQFF. The CDR3 DNA follows: TGCGCCAGCAGTCCCCGGGACGGATACAATGAGCAGTTCTTC.

The DNA for the CDR3 is TGTGCCAGCAGCTTGACAGGGGGCTGGAATGAGCAGTTCTTC. Translating gives CASSLTGGWNEQFF. The chain recombines TRBV5-5 with TRBJ2-1; TRBD1 aligns across 9 bases. With V trimmed by 1 base and J by 7 bases, 3 bases remained unmatched. Germline V lookup: CDR1 SGHKS, CDR2 YYEKEE (reference sequence). CDR3 length: 14 amino acids.

This clonotype turned up a few times. The J gene is TRBJ2-7, the V gene TRBV15; TRBD1 matches 10 bases. V gave up 4 bases and J gave up 7 bases; unmatched junction bases: 13. This CDR3 is 16 amino acids long. Germline values: CDR1 LNHNV, CDR2 YYDKDF (reference sequence). CDR3 in amino acids: CATSTTGRQGAFEQYF. CDR3 sequence (DNA): TGTGCCACCAGCACCACGGGGAGACAGGGGGCCTTTGAGCAGTACTTC.

This clonotype was counted at least ten times. The J gene is TRBJ1-1, the V gene TRBV27, with TRBD1 matching over 7 bases. With V trimmed by 4 bases and J by 6 bases, 2 bases remained unmatched. CDR3 length: 12 residues. Germline V lookup: CDR1 MNHEY, CDR2 SMNVEV (reference sequence). CDR3 sequence reads: CASSSTGAEAFF. The CDR3 DNA sequence: TGTGCCAGCAGTTCCACAGGGGCTGAAGCTTTCTTT.

The V call is TRBV6-5, the J call TRBJ2-7; D perhaps matches TRBD1 (6 bases). The CDR3 spans 17 residues. CDR1 and CDR2 from the germline V gene are MNHEY and SVGAGI. The V and J ends lost 0 bases and 3 bases respectively, with 18 bases between them. The CDR3 bases are TGTGCCAGCAGTTACTCGCCCTTCATAGGGGGTAACTACGAGCAGTACTTC. Its translation: CASSYSPFIGGNYEQYF.

V is TRBV28 and J is TRBJ2-7; the D gene is possibly TRBD1 (6 bases). Germline V gives CDR1 MDHEN, CDR2 SYDVKM. This CDR3 spans 15 amino acids. Trimming shortened V by 7 bases and J by 0 bases, and 16 bases separated the two germline ends. Here the CDR3 DNA reads TGTGCCAGCAAGGTGCCGACAGGCGGCTCCTACGAGCAGTACTTC. This gives the protein CASKVPTGGSYEQYF.

This clonotype was counted at least ten times. The chain employs TRBV13 and TRBJ1-2; D remains unclear. Germline CDR1 is PRHDT and CDR2 is FYEKMQ (reference sequence). The V gene lost 2 bases and the J gene lost 1 base, with 8 bases spanning the gap. This CDR3 comprises 14 residues. The CDR3 sequence is CASSLKAVNYGYTF. CDR3 nucleotides: TGTGCCAGCAGCTTAAAAGCAGTTAACTATGGCTACACCTTC.

The chain couples TRBV20-1 to TRBJ2-3; maybe TRBD1 (6 bases). Germline CDR1 is DFQATT and CDR2 is SNEGSKA (reference sequence). CDR3 length equals 13 residues. Trimming took 6 bases from V and 2 from J, leaving 12 bases between them. The CDR3 nucleotides read TGCAGTGCCCAGGGGCCCAACACAGATACGCAGTATTTT. Protein product: CSAQGPNTDTQYF.

This clonotype has at least ten counts. V usage is TRBV5-1 and J usage is TRBJ2-3; a weak D match, TRBD2 (6 bases). The CDR3 contains 17 residues. V lost 0 bases and J lost 4, with 18 bases in between. Germline assignment: CDR1 SGHRS and CDR2 YFSETQ. The CDR3 protein is CASSLGASVITSDTQYF. In DNA form, the CDR3 reads TGCGCCAGCAGCTTGGGTGCTAGCGTAATAACATCAGATACGCAGTATTTT.

The rearrangement links TRBV11-3 to TRBJ2-7, with 9 positions matching TRBD1. CDR1 is SGHNT, CDR2 YENEEA, per germline. This CDR3 is 12 amino acids long. J was trimmed by 9 bases and V by 5 bases; bases with no gene match: 5. The CDR3, as DNA: TGTGCCAGCAGCACGGGACAGGGAGTGCAGTACTTC. Its translation: CASSTGQGVQYF. The complete variable domain, with remaining parts taken from reference TRBV11-3 and TRBJ2-7, reads EAGVVQSPRYKIIEKKQPVAFWCNPISGHNTLYWYLQNLGQGPELLIRYENEEAVDDSQLPKDRFSAERLKGVDSTLKIQPAELGDSAVYLCASSTGQGVQYFGPGTRLTVT.

This clonotype has just a few counts. The V gene is TRBV27, the J gene TRBJ2-7; 9 nucleotides agree with TRBD2. The germline gives CDR1 MNHEY, CDR2 SMNVEV (reference sequence). The CDR3 has 19 residues. Losses at the gene ends were 5 bases for V and 0 bases for J; bases not matched to a gene: 17. CDR3 bases: TGTGCCAGCAGTACAACTCCGGGTAGCGGGGGCCTCAGCTCCTACGAGCAGTACTTC. It specifies CASSTTPGSGGLSSYEQYF.

A few counts support this clonotype. The rearrangement uses TRBV4-1 and TRBJ2-7; possible D gene TRBD2, 6 bases. The germline V gene has CDR1 MGHRA and CDR2 YSYEKL. This CDR3 comprises 17 residues. Between the trimmed V and J ends, which lost 0 bases and 1 base, there was a span of 16 bases. This chain's CDR3 is CASSQEEWGSGSYEQYF. As DNA, the CDR3 is TGCGCCAGCAGCCAAGAAGAATGGGGAAGCGGGTCCTACGAGCAGTACTTC.

This clonotype was seen many times. The chain uses TRBV11-2 and TRBJ2-4; TRBD1 matches 8 bases. Germline-derived CDR1 and CDR2 are SGHAT and FQNNGV. V was clipped by 0 bases and J by 1 base; unmatched bases: 11. The CDR3 consists of 19 residues. The CDR3 loop reads CASSLDQEAGGFAKNIQYF. The CDR3, as DNA: TGTGCCAGCAGCTTAGATCAGGAGGCAGGGGGCTTTGCCAAAAACATTCAGTACTTC.

This clonotype was found a few times. V usage is TRBV30 and J usage is TRBJ1-6; 8 positions match TRBD1. Germline loops: CDR1 GTSNPN, CDR2 SVGIG (reference sequence). The CDR3 sequence is 15 residues long. V was clipped by 0 bases and J by 9 bases; unmatched bases: 7. For the CDR3, the DNA is TGTGCCTGGAGTGTAGACGGGACAGGTGGTTCACCCCTCCACTTT. Protein product: CAWSVDGTGGSPLHF.

This clonotype was seen repeatedly, ten times or more. The chain employs TRBV6-5 and TRBJ2-3, with 10 positions matching TRBD2. This CDR3 contains 15 residues. Looked up from germline, CDR1 is MNHEY and CDR2 is SVGAGI. The V gene end was trimmed by 6 bases and the J gene end by 9 bases; junction bases not matched to a gene: 12. CDR3 sequence (DNA): TGTGCCAGCAGCCGAAGCGGGGGGGCGGAGGGAACGCAGTATTTT. Translating it yields CASSRSGGAEGTQYF.

This clonotype was counted at least ten times. The J gene is TRBJ2-7, the V gene TRBV10-3, with 8 nucleotides matching TRBD1. The V and J ends lost 6 bases and 5 bases, in that order; junction bases with no gene match: 0. This CDR3 is 11 amino acids long. Germline V gene data show CDR1 as ENHRY and CDR2 as SYGVKD. The CDR3 bases are TGTGCCATCAGGACAGGGGACGAGCAGTACTTC. Translation gives CAIRTGDEQYF.

There are a few counts of this clonotype. V gene TRBV5-1 combines with J gene TRBJ2-6, with a weak D call TRBD1 (5 bases). The ends were cut back, 4 bases at V and 2 bases at J, with 13 bases in the middle. Per germline, CDR1 SGHRS and CDR2 YFSETQ. The CDR3 spans 16 residues. DNA for the CDR3: TGCGCCAGCAGCCAAAGGGGTCCCACTGGGGCCAACGTCCTGACTTTC. This translates into CASSQRGPTGANVLTF.

The chain employs TRBV9 and TRBJ2-6; D may be TRBD1 or TRBD2 (6 bases each). Trimming pared 2 bases from V and 0 bases from J, leaving 33 bases between. CDR1 is SGDLS, CDR2 YYNGEE, per germline. The CDR3 is 24 residues long. CDR3 region: CASSVTRGLLNPDRGGSGANVLTF. In DNA form, the CDR3 reads TGTGCCAGCAGCGTCACTCGGGGGCTTCTCAACCCTGATCGTGGAGGCTCTGGGGCCAACGTCCTGACTTTC.